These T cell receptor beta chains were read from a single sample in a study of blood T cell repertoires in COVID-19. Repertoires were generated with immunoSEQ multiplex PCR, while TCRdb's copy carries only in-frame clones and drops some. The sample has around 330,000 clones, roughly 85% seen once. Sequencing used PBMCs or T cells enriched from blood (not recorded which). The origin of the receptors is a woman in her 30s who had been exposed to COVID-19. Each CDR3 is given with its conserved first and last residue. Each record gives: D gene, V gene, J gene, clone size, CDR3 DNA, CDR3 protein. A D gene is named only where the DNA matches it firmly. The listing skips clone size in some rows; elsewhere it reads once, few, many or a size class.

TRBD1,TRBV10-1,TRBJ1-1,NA,TGCGCCAGCAGTGGGGACAGGGCCGACGCTGAAGCTTTCTTT,CASSGDRADAEAFF
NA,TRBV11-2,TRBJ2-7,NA,TGTGCCAGCAGCTTAGAAGCCGGGTATCGGCACGAGCAGTACTTC,CASSLEAGYRHEQYF
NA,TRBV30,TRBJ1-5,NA,TGTGCCTGGAGTGGAGGGCTGGGAAATCAGCCCCAGCATTTT,CAWSGGLGNQPQHF
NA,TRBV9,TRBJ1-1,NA,TGTGCCAGCAGCGCCGGTTTGAACACTGAAGCTTTCTTT,CASSAGLNTEAFF
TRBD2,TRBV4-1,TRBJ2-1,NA,TGCGCCAGCAGCCAAGCCCTGGTTAGCGGGAGGTTCAATGAGCAGTTCTTC,CASSQALVSGRFNEQFF
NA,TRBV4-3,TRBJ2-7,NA,TGCGCCAGCAGCCAAGATCGAACAGGCTACGAGCAGTACTTC,CASSQDRTGYEQYF
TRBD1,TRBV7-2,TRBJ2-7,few,TGTGCCAGCAGCCTCGATCGCGTGACAGGGGGCAAGGGCGAGCAGTACTTC,CASSLDRVTGGKGEQYF
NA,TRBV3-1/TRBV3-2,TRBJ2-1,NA,TGTGCCAGCAGCCGACTCCGCCAAGTCCGCTCCTACAATGAGCAGTTCTTC,CASSRLRQVRSYNEQFF
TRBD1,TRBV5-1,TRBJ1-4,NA,TGCGCCAGCAGCCCGCGGACAGGGGCCCAGGGGACTAATGAAAAACTGTTTTTT,CASSPRTGAQGTNEKLFF
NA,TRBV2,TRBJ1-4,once,TGTGCCAGCATGGGGGAGACAGGAGGAAGAGTTGGAAAACTGTTTTTT,CASMGETGGRVGKLFF
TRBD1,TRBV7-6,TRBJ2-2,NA,TGTGCCAGCGGAAAAACAGGGGGCCGGACCGGGGAGCTGTTTTTT,CASGKTGGRTGELFF
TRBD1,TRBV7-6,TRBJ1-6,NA,TGTGCCAGCAGCTTAGCCGGGACAGGGGTGGACTCACCCCTCCACTTT,CASSLAGTGVDSPLHF
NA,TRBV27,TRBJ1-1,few,TGTGCCAGCAGTTTACCTAATACTGAAGCTTTCTTT,CASSLPNTEAFF
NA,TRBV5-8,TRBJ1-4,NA,TGTGCCAGCAGCTTCCTAGGGGGTTTGAATGAAAAACTGTTTTTT,CASSFLGGLNEKLFF
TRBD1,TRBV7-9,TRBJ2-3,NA,TGTGCCAGCAGGAGGACAGGGGACACAGATACGCAGTATTTT,CASRRTGDTDTQYF
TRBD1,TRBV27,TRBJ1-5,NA,TGTGCCAGCAGTTTATCCGGGACAGGGAATAGCAATCAGCCCCAGCATTTT,CASSLSGTGNSNQPQHF
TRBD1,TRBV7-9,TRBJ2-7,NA,TGTGCCAGCAGCCCCTCATACGGGACAGGGGGCTACTCCTACGAGCAGTACTTC,CASSPSYGTGGYSYEQYF
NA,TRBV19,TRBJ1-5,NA,TGTGCCAGTAGTACAACATCCGGGACATTCGATAGCAATCAGCCCCAGCATTTT,CASSTTSGTFDSNQPQHF
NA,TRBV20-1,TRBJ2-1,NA,TGCAGTGCTAGCCAAAATGAGCAGTTCTTC,CSASQNEQFF
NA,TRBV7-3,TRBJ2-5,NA,TGTGCCAGCAGCTTAGTAGTCAAAGAGACCCAGTACTTC,CASSLVVKETQYF
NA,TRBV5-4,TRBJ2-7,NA,TGTGCCATGATCGGCGGAAGTGGGGGCGCAACCCTTCCCTACGAGCAGTACTTC,CAMIGGSGGATLPYEQYF
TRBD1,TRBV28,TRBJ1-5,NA,TGTGCCAGCAGTTTGGGACAGGGCTGGCAGCCCCAGCATTTT,CASSLGQGWQPQHF
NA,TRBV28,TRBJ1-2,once,TGTGCCAGCAGTTTAATACAGGGAAGCTACACCTTC,CASSLIQGSYTF
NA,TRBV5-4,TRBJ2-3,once,TGTGCCAGCAGAGTTAAGACAGGTGTGGCAGATACGCAGTATTTT,CASRVKTGVADTQYF
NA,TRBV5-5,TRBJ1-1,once,TGTGCCAGCAGCACGCGGGGGGCGAACACTGAAGCTTTCTTT,CASSTRGANTEAFF
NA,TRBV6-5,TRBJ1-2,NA,TGTGCCAGCAGTACCAGCGGGCCGCCGTGGGGCTACACCTTC,CASSTSGPPWGYTF
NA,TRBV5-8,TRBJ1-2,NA,TGTGCCAGCAGCTTGGACAGGGTAGGCTACACCTTC,CASSLDRVGYTF
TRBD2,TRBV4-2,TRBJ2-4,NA,TGTGCCAGCAGGGACGGGACTAGCGGCTCGTTAGCCAAAAACATTCAGTACTTC,CASRDGTSGSLAKNIQYF
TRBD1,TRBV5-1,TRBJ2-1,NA,TGCGCCAGCAGCTCGTCAGGGGGCTTAGATGAGCAGTTCTTC,CASSSSGGLDEQFF
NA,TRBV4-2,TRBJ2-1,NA,TGTGCCAGCAGCCAAGATCCCGACATTCAGAATGAGCAGTTCTTC,CASSQDPDIQNEQFF
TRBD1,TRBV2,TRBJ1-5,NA,TGTGCCAGCGGGACAGGGGGCAATCAGCCCCAGCATTTT,CASGTGGNQPQHF
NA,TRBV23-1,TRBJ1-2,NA,TGCGCCAGCAGTCCAAGGACAGAGGGAAACTATGGCTACACCTTC,CASSPRTEGNYGYTF
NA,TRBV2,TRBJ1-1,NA,TGTGCCAGCAGCCCCAGGGAATGGAACACTGAAGCTTTCTTT,CASSPREWNTEAFF
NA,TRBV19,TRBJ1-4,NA,TGTGCCAGTAGTTTCTTGACAGGAGAACATGAAAAACTGTTTTTT,CASSFLTGEHEKLFF
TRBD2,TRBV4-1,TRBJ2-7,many,TGCGCCAGCAGCCAAGAGCTCCTGACTAGCCGAAAATACGAGCAGTACTTC,CASSQELLTSRKYEQYF
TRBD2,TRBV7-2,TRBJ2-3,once,TGTGCCAGCAGCTTAGAAGCGGGAGGGGGGCCGGCAGATACGCAGTATTTT,CASSLEAGGGPADTQYF
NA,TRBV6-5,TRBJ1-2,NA,TGTGCCAGCAGTCCACAGGTAGACTATGGCTACACCTTC,CASSPQVDYGYTF
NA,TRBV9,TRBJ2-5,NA,TGTGCCAGCAGCCCTTTTACAGGGTCCCAAGAGACCCAGTACTTC,CASSPFTGSQETQYF
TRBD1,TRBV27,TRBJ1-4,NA,TGTGCCAGCAGTTTTTACAGGGGGACAACTAATGAAAAACTGTTTTTT,CASSFYRGTTNEKLFF
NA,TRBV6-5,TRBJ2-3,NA,TGTGCCAGTACGGGGTCGACAGATACGCAGTATTTT,CASTGSTDTQYF
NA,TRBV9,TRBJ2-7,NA,TGTGCCAGCAGCGTAGAGGATAGCACCTACGAGCAGTACTTC,CASSVEDSTYEQYF
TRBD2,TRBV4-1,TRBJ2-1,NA,TGCGCCAGCAGCGTTCGGACTAGGAGCTCCTACAATGAGCAGTTCTTC,CASSVRTRSSYNEQFF
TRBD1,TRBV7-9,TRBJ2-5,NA,TGTGCCAGCAGTGCAGGGGGACGGGAGACCCAGTACTTC,CASSAGGRETQYF
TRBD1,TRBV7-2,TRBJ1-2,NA,TGTGCCAGCAGCCCAGGGACAGCTGGAGATGGCTACACCTTC,CASSPGTAGDGYTF
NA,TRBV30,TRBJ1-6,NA,TGTGCCTGGAGTGTAGAGGTGCGATCACCCCTCCACTTT,CAWSVEVRSPLHF
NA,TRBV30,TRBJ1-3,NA,TGTGCCTGGGAGCGGGACTCTGGAAACACCATATATTTT,CAWERDSGNTIYF
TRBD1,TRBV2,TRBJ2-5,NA,TGTGCCAGCAGGCCGGGACAGGGGGTCCAAGAGACCCAGTACTTC,CASRPGQGVQETQYF
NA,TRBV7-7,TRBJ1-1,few,TGTGCCACCCCCGGGCGGGGACCTGATGGAGCTTTCTTT,CATPGRGPDGAFF
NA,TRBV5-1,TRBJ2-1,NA,TGCGCCAGCAGCCCTGGCGACGGGACTGGGCACAATGAGCAGTTCTTC,CASSPGDGTGHNEQFF
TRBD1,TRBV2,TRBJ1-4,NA,TGTGCCAGCAGGGCCGGGACAGGGGGCGAGGGAGAAAAACTGTTTTTT,CASRAGTGGEGEKLFF
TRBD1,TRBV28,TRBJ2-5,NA,TGTGCCAGCAGTCACAAGACCTGGACAGGGGGTGAGACCCAGTACTTC,CASSHKTWTGGETQYF
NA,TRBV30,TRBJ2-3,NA,TGTGCCTGGAGTGTCGGACATCTTAGCACAGATACGCAGTATTTT,CAWSVGHLSTDTQYF
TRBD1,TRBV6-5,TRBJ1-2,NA,TGTGCCAGCAGCCGGATGACAGGGGCGGGTGGCTACACCTTC,CASSRMTGAGGYTF
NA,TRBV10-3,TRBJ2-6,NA,TGTGCCATCACTTCATCCGGGACATTCTCCCAATCTGGGCCCAACGTCCTGACTTTC,CAITSSGTFSQSGPNVLTF
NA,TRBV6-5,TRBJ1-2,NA,TGTGCCAGCAGTCGGGGTCTTAACTATGGCTACACCTTC,CASSRGLNYGYTF
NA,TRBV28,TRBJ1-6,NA,TGTGCCAGCAGGGGGGCCGGGACATCAGTCTATTCACCCCTCCACTTT,CASRGAGTSVYSPLHF
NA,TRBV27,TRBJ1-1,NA,TGTGCCAGCCACCACCACATGAACACTGAAGCTTTCTTT,CASHHHMNTEAFF